This passage covers 27 T cell receptor beta chains from one sample sequenced in a study of blood T cell repertoires in COVID-19. Profiled with immunoSEQ multiplex PCR; TCRdb holds only in-frame clones, not every one. The table lists about 240,000 clones, roughly 85% of them singletons. Material for sequencing was PBMCs or T cells enriched from blood (not recorded which). These receptors all come from a woman aged 40 to 50 who had been exposed to COVID-19.

This clone appeared a few times. The chain uses TRBV6-6 and TRBJ1-1; 7 bases agree with TRBD1. Trimming took 5 bases from V and 1 from J; bases not matched to a gene: 13. CDR1 and CDR2 (germline): MNHNY, SVGAGI (reference sequence). The CDR3 has 17 amino acids. In DNA form, the CDR3 reads TGTGCCAGCAGTCGCGGGACAGAGTTTTATCGGAACACTGAAGCTTTCTTT. It translates to CASSRGTEFYRNTEAFF.

The J gene is TRBJ2-1, the V gene TRBV7-9, with no clear D. Looked up from germline, CDR1 is SEHNR and CDR2 is FQNEAQ (reference sequence). This CDR3 has 15 residues. V lost 5 bases to trimming and J lost 0 bases, with 11 bases between them. The CDR3, as DNA: TGTGCCAGCAGCGCCCTAGAAGGCTCCTACAATGAGCAGTTCTTC. Translation gives CASSALEGSYNEQFF.

The rearrangement joins TRBV5-1 to TRBJ2-1, with 8 bases aligning to TRBD2. This CDR3 comprises 15 residues. Germline V gene lookup returns CDR1 SGHRS and CDR2 YFSETQ. V was clipped by 0 bases and J by 3 bases; unmatched bases: 2. This CDR3 reads CASSLAGTSYNEQFF. Written as DNA, the CDR3 is TGCGCCAGCAGCTTGGCCGGGACTAGCTACAATGAGCAGTTCTTC.

J is TRBJ1-2 and V is TRBV7-2; tentatively, D is TRBD1 (6 bases). Germline loops: CDR1 SGHTA, CDR2 FQGNSA. The V and J ends lost 0 bases and 4 bases respectively, with 18 bases between them. The CDR3 is made up of 17 amino acids. In DNA form, the CDR3 reads TGTGCCAGCAGCTTAGCCCGGACAGTAGGTCGTTTCTATGGCTACACCTTC. Amino acid sequence: CASSLARTVGRFYGYTF.

CDR3 amino acids: CASSIVPSFSDTQYF. The DNA of the CDR3 is TGTGCCAGTAGTATAGTTCCGAGTTTCTCGGATACGCAGTATTTT. The chain combines TRBV19 with TRBJ2-3, with D unclear. Germline loops: CDR1 LNHDA, CDR2 SQIVND (reference sequence). The V and J ends lost 1 base and 6 bases respectively, with 14 bases between them. The CDR3 totals 15 residues.

The chain links TRBV7-8 to TRBJ1-5, with 9 bases matching TRBD1. Trimming at V came to 5 bases and at J to 3 bases, leaving 5 bases not matched to a gene. CDR3 length equals 15 residues. Germline values: CDR1 SGHVS, CDR2 FQNEAQ. The CDR3 loop reads CASSPGQGLNQPQHF. CDR3 DNA: TGTGCCAGCAGCCCCGGACAGGGGCTCAATCAGCCCCAGCATTTT.

The chain carries TRBV6-2 or TRBV6-3 and TRBJ2-2; D perhaps matches TRBD1 (6 bases). Trimming pared 7 bases from V and 4 bases from J, leaving 16 bases between. The CDR3 covers 15 residues. Looked up from germline, CDR1 is MNHEY and CDR2 is SVGEGT. The CDR3, as DNA: TGTGCCAGCATCCCGGACAGAGTGTTCACCGGGGAGCTGTTTTTT. Encoded protein: CASIPDRVFTGELFF.

The gene calls are TRBV28 and TRBJ1-2, with 8 positions matching TRBD1. J was trimmed by 6 bases and V by 5 bases; bases with no gene match: 14. This CDR3 contains 16 residues. Germline values: CDR1 MDHEN, CDR2 SYDVKM. CDR3 region: CASSVPQGARADGYTF. The CDR3 region has the DNA TGTGCCAGCAGTGTTCCTCAGGGGGCGCGAGCTGATGGCTACACCTTC.

This sequence joins TRBV6-4 and TRBJ1-5; 9 positions agree with TRBD1. Germline CDR1 reads MRHNA; CDR2 reads SNTAGT. The trim removed 4 bases at V and 6 bases at J, leaving 10 bases unmatched. The CDR3 is made up of 16 amino acids. DNA of the CDR3: TGTGCCAGCAGTGCCTCGGACAGGGGTTACCCTCAGCCCCAGCATTTT. Residues: CASSASDRGYPQPQHF.

As regards this clone: The junction does not match germline at one end; this may be a read error. The rearrangement joins TRBV30 to TRBJ2-2; 7 bases are shared with TRBD1. The CDR3 is made up of 15 amino acids. CDR1 is GTSNPN and CDR2 is SVGIG in the germline V gene (reference sequence). The CDR3 DNA follows: TGCGCCTGGAGACCAAGGACAGGGAACACCGGGGAGCTGTTTTTT. The encoded protein is CAWRPRTGNTGELFF.

This clone was counted between two and nine times. The rearrangement links TRBV19 to TRBJ1-1, with D unresolved. Germline CDR1 LNHDA, CDR2 SQIVND (reference sequence). V was pared by 7 bases and J by 1 base, with 16 bases between. This CDR3 region has 15 residues. The CDR3 here is CASTQTPRQNTEAFF. The CDR3 region has the DNA TGTGCCAGTACCCAAACTCCCAGACAGAACACTGAAGCTTTCTTT.

This chain connects TRBV7-9 to TRBJ1-2, with 9 bases identical to TRBD1. The CDR3 is made up of 14 amino acids. The germline gives CDR1 SEHNR, CDR2 FQNEAQ (reference sequence). Trimming took 4 bases from V and 8 from J; bases not matched to a gene: 8. In DNA, the CDR3 is TGTGCCAGCAGCTCCACAGGGGGCAGAATAGGCTACACCTTC. As protein: CASSSTGGRIGYTF. Full variable domain (missing parts from reference TRBV7-9 and TRBJ1-2): DTGVSQNPRHKITKRGQNVTFRCDPISEHNRLYWYRQTLGQGPEFLTYFQNEAQLEKSRLLSDRFSAERPKGSFSTLEIQRTEQGDSAMYLCASSSTGGRIGYTFGSGTRLTVV.

The chain couples TRBV5-1 to TRBJ1-1; no definite D call. The V and J ends lost 0 bases and 2 bases respectively, with 11 bases between them. The CDR3 consists of 15 residues. The germline V gene encodes CDR1 SGHRS and CDR2 YFSETQ. CDR3 in amino acids: CASSLVGEGNTEAFF. The CDR3 DNA reads TGCGCCAGCAGCTTGGTTGGAGAGGGAAACACTGAAGCTTTCTTT.

The chain uses TRBV7-9 and TRBJ1-5; D remains ambiguous. Trimming stripped 1 base from V and 1 base from J, with 5 bases between. CDR1 and CDR2 (germline): SEHNR, FQNEAQ (reference sequence). CDR3 length equals 14 residues. Here the CDR3 reads CASSLDLSNQPQHF. The DNA for the CDR3 is TGTGCCAGCAGCTTAGACTTGAGCAATCAGCCCCAGCATTTT.

The chain has TRBV14 and TRBJ2-7, with D unclear. The CDR3 length is 13 residues. Trimming shortened V by 1 base and J by 3 bases, and 7 bases separated the two germline ends. The germline V gene encodes CDR1 SGHDN and CDR2 FVKESK. DNA for the CDR3: TGTGCCAGCAGCCAAGCCGGCGGCTACGAGCAGTACTTC. Translating it yields CASSQAGGYEQYF.

This clone occurred once. The chain couples TRBV3-1 (or the pseudogene TRBV3-2) to TRBJ2-7; 9 bases fit TRBD2. The ends lost 5 bases at V and 5 bases at J; junction bases unmatched: 10. Germline-derived CDR1 and CDR2 are LGHDT and YNNKEL (reference sequence). The CDR3 spans 15 residues. The DNA for the CDR3 is TGTGCCAGCAGCGCCAGGGAGCGGGGGGCCCACGAGCAGTACTTC. As protein: CASSARERGAHEQYF.

The chain has TRBV30 and TRBJ1-3; D uncertain. The CDR3 sequence is 13 residues long. Germline V lookup: CDR1 GTSNPN, CDR2 SVGIG (reference sequence). Trimming stripped 6 bases from V and 2 bases from J, with 11 bases between. The CDR3, as DNA: TGTGCCTGCTCCTTAGTGACTGGAAACACCATATATTTT. Protein: CACSLVTGNTIYF.

The chain carries TRBV4-1 and TRBJ1-5; D remains unclear. Trimming left V 3 bases short and J 3 bases short, with 15 bases between. This CDR3 has 16 residues. Germline V lookup: CDR1 MGHRA, CDR2 YSYEKL. The DNA of the CDR3 is TGCGCCAGCAGCCACCCCCGGTGGAGCTTCAATCAGCCCCAGCATTTT. It is translated as CASSHPRWSFNQPQHF.

This chain uses TRBV4-2 with TRBJ1-2, with D tentatively TRBD1 (5 bases). CDR1 and CDR2 (germline): LGHNA, YNFKEQ. V was shortened by 2 bases and J by 6 bases, with 13 bases between the two germline ends. CDR3 length: 14 residues. Here the CDR3 DNA reads TGTGCCAGCAGCCAAATTCCCCTCAGGGATGGCTACACCTTC. It is translated as CASSQIPLRDGYTF.

The chain recombines TRBV7-9 with TRBJ1-4; D call uncertain. The CDR3 contains 12 residues. Germline values: CDR1 SEHNR, CDR2 FQNEAQ (reference sequence). Trimming removed 1 base at V and 11 bases at J, with 8 bases between. CDR3 nucleotides: TGTGCCAGCAGCTTAGGAGAAGAGAAACTGTTTTTT. The encoded protein is CASSLGEEKLFF.

The chain recombines TRBV6-5 with TRBJ1-4; tentatively, D is TRBD1 (5 bases). V was trimmed by 0 bases and J by 6 bases, leaving 8 bases between them. The CDR3 runs to 14 residues. Germline V gene data show CDR1 as MNHEY and CDR2 as SVGAGI. CDR3: CASSYSGPYEKLFF. CDR3 DNA: TGTGCCAGCAGTTACTCGGGGCCGTATGAAAAACTGTTTTTT.

The rearrangement uses TRBV19 and TRBJ1-1, with 7 bases identical to TRBD1. The V gene end was trimmed by 6 bases and the J gene end by 5 bases; junction bases not matched to a gene: 3. Germline V lookup: CDR1 LNHDA, CDR2 SQIVND (reference sequence). This CDR3 comprises 12 residues. The DNA for the CDR3 is TGTGCCAGTAGACTACAGGGGACTGAAGCTTTCTTT. This codes for CASRLQGTEAFF.

This clone came up many times. The J gene is TRBJ2-5, the V gene TRBV6-5; 11 nucleotides line up with TRBD1. The CDR3 spans 16 residues. J was trimmed by 6 bases and V by 0 bases; bases with no gene match: 6. Per germline, CDR1 MNHEY and CDR2 SVGAGI. CDR3 loop: CASSYSRTGGLQTQYF. The DNA of the CDR3 is TGTGCCAGCAGTTACTCGAGGACAGGGGGCCTCCAGACCCAGTACTTC.

The V call is TRBV15, the J call TRBJ1-1; no firm D call. The V gene's germline CDR1 is LNHNV and CDR2 YYDKDF (reference sequence). The CDR3 sequence is 15 residues long. V dropped 1 base and J dropped 5 bases, with 14 bases sitting between them. CDR3 bases: TGTGCCACCAGCAGAGTTGAGGGTATGGAGACTGAAGCTTTCTTT. This translates into CATSRVEGMETEAFF.

This clone was observed many times. The gene calls are TRBV4-2 and TRBJ2-1, with 9 bases matching TRBD2. V dropped 4 bases and J dropped 14; count of bases not matched to a gene: 15. The germline gives CDR1 LGHNA, CDR2 YNFKEQ. The CDR3 sequence is 15 residues long. The chain's CDR3 is CASSRGREAGGPEFF. CDR3 DNA sequence: TGTGCCAGCAGCCGGGGCCGGGAAGCGGGGGGACCAGAGTTCTTC.

At least ten counts were recorded for this clone. The chain recombines TRBV7-2 with TRBJ2-5; the D gene is possibly TRBD1 (6 bases). The CDR3 runs 16 residues. V shed 4 bases and J shed 1 base, with 16 bases lying between them. CDR1 is SGHTA and CDR2 is FQGNSA in the germline V gene. The CDR3 loop is CASSSTGTLIQETQYF. CDR3 DNA sequence: TGTGCCAGCAGCTCCACCGGGACACTTATCCAAGAGACCCAGTACTTC.

V is TRBV19 and J is TRBJ1-5; 7 bases match TRBD1. Germline CDR1 and CDR2: LNHDA and SQIVND (reference sequence). CDR3 length: 16 residues. J was trimmed by 2 bases and V by 4 bases; bases with no gene match: 8. The DNA for the CDR3 is TGTGCCAGTAGTACCCGACAGGGATCAGGCAATCAGCCCCAGCATTTT. Translated: CASSTRQGSGNQPQHF.